These 26 T cell receptor beta chains share one sample of origin, sequenced in a study of blood T cell repertoires in COVID-19. Measured with immunoSEQ multiplex PCR; TCRdb has only the in-frame clones, and not every one. The sample carries about 280,000 clones, about nine tenths recorded once. Sequenced material: peripheral blood. The receptors were gathered from a middle-aged man with active or convalescent COVID-19.

This clone was seen a few times. This sequence joins TRBV19 and TRBJ1-6; D remains unclear. This CDR3 has 13 amino acids. From germline, CDR1 is LNHDA and CDR2 SQIVND (reference sequence). Trimming took 6 bases from V and 8 from J, leaving 11 bases between them. The DNA for the CDR3 is TGTGCCAGTAGGAGGCAGTTAGATTCACCCCTCCACTTT. Its protein is CASRRQLDSPLHF.

The chain couples TRBV9 to TRBJ1-2, with TRBD1 matching 9 bases. The CDR3 runs 16 residues. Germline assignment: CDR1 SGDLS and CDR2 YYNGEE. Losses at the gene ends were 3 bases for V and 2 bases for J; bases not matched to a gene: 8. CDR3 coding DNA: TGTGCCAGCAGCGGCGATAAGGACAGGGGAAACTATGGCTACACCTTC. Its protein product is CASSGDKDRGNYGYTF.

The chain combines TRBV11-1 with TRBJ2-3; 7 bases map to TRBD2. Germline trimming cut 5 bases from V and 0 bases from J; bases unmatched to any gene: 8. CDR1 is SGHAT, CDR2 FQDESV, per germline (reference sequence). The CDR3 loop spans 16 amino acids. The CDR3 is CASSNEGRGSTDTQYF. The CDR3 region has the DNA TGTGCCAGCAGCAACGAGGGGCGGGGGAGCACAGATACGCAGTATTTT.

This clone was picked up one time. The rearrangement joins TRBV19 to TRBJ2-1, with D maybe TRBD1 (6 bases). Looked up from germline, CDR1 is LNHDA and CDR2 is SQIVND (reference sequence). The CDR3 length is 13 residues. Trimming took 7 bases from V and 7 from J, leaving 14 bases between them. The CDR3 sequence: CASTDYRDNEQFF. The CDR3 bases are TGTGCCAGTACCGACTACAGGGATAATGAGCAGTTCTTC.

The chain uses TRBV5-1 and TRBJ2-1; TRBD1 is a possible D gene (6 bases). Looked up from germline, CDR1 is SGHRS and CDR2 is YFSETQ. There are 12 residues in the CDR3. With 2 bases removed from V and 11 bases from J, the gap between germline ends came to 11 bases. CDR3 protein: CASSFGDTQQFF. In DNA form, the CDR3 reads TGCGCCAGCAGCTTCGGGGACACGCAGCAGTTCTTC.

This clone was seen ten or more times. J is TRBJ2-7 and V is TRBV5-1; 7 nucleotides align to TRBD1. V lost 3 bases, J lost 5 bases, and 11 bases stayed unmatched. Germline loops: CDR1 SGHRS, CDR2 YFSETQ. This CDR3 spans 15 amino acids. CDR3 sequence (DNA): TGCGCCAGCAGCTGGGGAAAGACAGGGTCCCACGAGCAGTACTTC. Its translation: CASSWGKTGSHEQYF.

The V call is TRBV19, the J call TRBJ1-6; 7 bases are a match to TRBD1. This CDR3 has 15 residues. Losses at the gene ends were 6 bases for V and 11 bases for J; bases not matched to a gene: 13. CDR1 is LNHDA, CDR2 SQIVND, per germline (reference sequence). The CDR3 nucleotides read TGTGCCAGTAGCATTGGACAGGCTGCTTCGGCACCCCTCCACTTT. It translates to CASSIGQAASAPLHF.

This clone was observed a single time. This rearrangement joins TRBV9 to TRBJ2-1; the D is unclear. The germline V gene has CDR1 SGDLS and CDR2 YYNGEE. The CDR3 is 16 residues long. V was pared by 4 bases and J by 7 bases, with 21 bases between. The CDR3 DNA reads TGTGCCAGCAGCCCAATGGCCATGGCCCTGTTAAATGAGCAGTTCTTC. This translates into CASSPMAMALLNEQFF.

This sequence joins TRBV4-1 and TRBJ2-3; D gene unclear. Trimming pared 0 bases from V and 5 bases from J, leaving 3 bases between. From germline, CDR1 is MGHRA and CDR2 YSYEKL. The CDR3 is made up of 12 amino acids. CDR3: CASSQDIDTQYF. In nucleotides, the CDR3 is TGCGCCAGCAGCCAAGATATAGATACGCAGTATTTT.

The J gene is TRBJ2-3, the V gene TRBV10-3; 10 bases align to TRBD1. The CDR3 length is 14 residues. CDR1 and CDR2 (germline): ENHRY, SYGVKD. Trimming cost V 6 bases and J 4 bases; bases outside gene matches: 4. The CDR3 DNA reads TGTGCCATCAGCCCCGGGACAGGGGCAGATACGCAGTATTTT. This translates into CAISPGTGADTQYF.

This rearrangement joins TRBV2 to TRBJ1-1; 7 nucleotides align to TRBD1. Germline V lookup: CDR1 SNHLY, CDR2 FYNNEI. Trimming cost V 6 bases and J 4 bases; bases outside gene matches: 5. The CDR3 is made up of 13 amino acids. For the CDR3, the DNA is TGTGCCAGCAGAGAAAGGGGGCCCACTGAAGCTTTCTTT. It is translated as CASRERGPTEAFF.

This chain connects TRBV9 to TRBJ1-2, with D possibly being TRBD1 (5 bases). The V end was cut by 3 bases, the J end by 0 bases, with 12 bases between. CDR1 SGDLS and CDR2 YYNGEE come from the germline V gene. The CDR3 spans 15 residues. The CDR3, as DNA: TGTGCCAGCAGCGCGACAGAAGAAGCTAACTATGGCTACACCTTC. Amino acid sequence: CASSATEEANYGYTF.

This rearrangement joins TRBV6-5 to TRBJ2-5; 8 bases agree with TRBD1. The CDR3 length is 15 residues. Germline assignment: CDR1 MNHEY and CDR2 SVGAGI. V was pared by 8 bases and J by 2 bases, with 10 bases of the junction left unmatched. The CDR3 here is CASQPGTGDQETQYF. The CDR3 DNA sequence: TGTGCCAGCCAACCTGGGACAGGCGATCAAGAGACCCAGTACTTC.

J is TRBJ2-7 and V is TRBV5-1; tentative D call: TRBD1 (6 bases). Between the trimmed V and J ends, which lost 2 bases and 3 bases, there was a span of 9 bases. From germline, CDR1 is SGHRS and CDR2 YFSETQ. The CDR3 is 13 residues long. The DNA for the CDR3 is TGCGCCAGCAGCTTCAGACAGGACTACGAGCAGTACTTC. Translating it yields CASSFRQDYEQYF.

This clone was seen just once. The germline gene is not matched at one end of the junction; a read error may be the cause. V and J are TRBV4-1 and TRBJ1-5, with D tentatively TRBD1 (5 bases). Germline V gene lookup returns CDR1 MGHRA and CDR2 YSYEKL. The CDR3 has 15 residues. The CDR3 region has the DNA TGCGCCAGCAGCCAAGATGATTTGGGGCATCAGCCCCAACATTTT. Translated, it gives CASSQDDLGHQPQHF.

The V call is TRBV5-1, the J call TRBJ1-2, with 9 bases aligning to TRBD1. J gave up 4 bases and V 1 base, and 2 bases lay outside the gene matches. The CDR3 is 14 amino acids. Germline lookup yields CDR1 SGHRS and CDR2 YFSETQ. CDR3 region: CASSLPDRGYGYTF. For the CDR3, the DNA is TGCGCCAGCAGCTTGCCGGACAGGGGCTATGGCTACACCTTC. Combining the CDR3 with reference TRBV5-1 and TRBJ1-2 gives the whole variable domain KAGVTQTPRYLIKTRGQQVTLSCSPISGHRSVSWYQQTPGQGLQFLFEYFSETQRNKGNFPGRFSGRQFSNSRSEMNVSTLELGDSALYLCASSLPDRGYGYTFGSGTRLTVV.

This clone was seen only once. The chain employs TRBV7-5 and TRBJ1-4. TRBV7-5 is a listed pseudogene. The CDR3 sequence is 15 residues long. The CDR3 loop is CVRSPSRATNEKLFF. CDR3 nucleotides: TGTGTCAGAAGCCCCTCTCGGGCAACTAATGAAAAACTGTTTTTT.

This clone turned up a few times. This rearrangement joins TRBV6-5 to TRBJ1-2, with a possible D match to TRBD1 (6 bases). The CDR3 consists of 13 residues. The germline gives CDR1 MNHEY, CDR2 SVGAGI. V was pared by 7 bases and J by 2 bases, with 11 bases between. The CDR3, as DNA: TGTGCCAGCATGTGGCAGGGGAACTATGGCTACACCTTC. Residues: CASMWQGNYGYTF.

The V gene is TRBV2, the J gene TRBJ2-7; 8 positions match TRBD1. With 8 bases clipped from V and 3 bases from J, the junction kept 6 bases outside the gene matches. The CDR3 runs 13 residues. From germline, CDR1 is SNHLY and CDR2 FYNNEI. CDR3 loop: CASLGDRSYEQYF. The DNA for the CDR3 is TGTGCCAGCTTGGGGGACAGGAGCTACGAGCAGTACTTC.

This chain connects TRBV30 to TRBJ2-1, with TRBD2 matching 16 bases. V lost 5 bases and J lost 6; bases outside the gene matches: 16. Germline assignment: CDR1 GTSNPN and CDR2 SVGIG (reference sequence). This CDR3 comprises 19 residues. CDR3 in DNA: TGTGCCTGGTCCCCTTACACCGGGACTAGCGGGGGGGCAGCCAATGAGCAGTTCTTC. Protein sequence: CAWSPYTGTSGGAANEQFF. Full variable domain (missing parts from reference TRBV30 and TRBJ2-1): SQTIHQWPATLVQPVGSPLSLECTVEGTSNPNLYWYRQAAGRGLQLLFYSVGIGQISSEVPQNLSASRPQDRQFILSSKKLLLSDSGFYLCAWSPYTGTSGGAANEQFFGPGTRLTVL.

The rearrangement joins TRBV28 to TRBJ2-3; TRBD2 matches at 8 bases. The CDR3 is 15 residues long. CDR1 and CDR2 from the germline V gene are MDHEN and SYDVKM. V lost 2 bases, J lost 4 bases, and 5 bases stayed unmatched. Here the CDR3 DNA reads TGTGCCAGCAGTTTAACGGGGGGGCAACCAGATACGCAGTATTTT. The encoded protein is CASSLTGGQPDTQYF. The entire variable domain, with the rest obtained from reference TRBV28 and TRBJ2-3, is as follows: DVKVTQSSRYLVKRTGEKVFLECVQDMDHENMFWYRQDPGLGLRLIYFSYDVKMKEKGDIPEGYSVSREKKERFSLILESASTNQTSMYLCASSLTGGQPDTQYFGPGTRLTVL.

The chain has TRBV7-9 and TRBJ1-5; D is uncertain. Per the germline V gene, CDR1 is SEHNR and CDR2 is FQNEAQ (reference sequence). CDR3 length: 18 amino acids. The ends were cut back, 4 bases at V and 3 bases at J, with 22 bases in the middle. The CDR3 DNA is TGTGCCAGCAGCTCAGAGGTCGGTCTCACTGGGTTCAATCAGCCCCAGCATTTT. Translation: CASSSEVGLTGFNQPQHF.

V is TRBV9 and J is TRBJ2-1, with 10 bases that match TRBD2. Germline CDR1 reads SGDLS; CDR2 reads YYNGEE. Trimming at V came to 0 bases and at J to 8 bases, leaving 5 bases not matched to a gene. The CDR3 has 15 residues. CDR3 in amino acids: CASSVVSGGADEQFF. Here the CDR3 DNA reads TGTGCCAGCAGCGTAGTGAGCGGGGGGGCAGATGAGCAGTTCTTC.

This CDR3 is CASTGGHSPLHF. For the CDR3, the DNA is TGTGCCAGCACCGGGGGACATTCACCCCTCCACTTT. V gene TRBV6-5 combines with J gene TRBJ1-6, with D possibly being TRBD1 (5 bases). Trimming removed 7 bases at V and 8 bases at J, with 9 bases between. This CDR3 contains 12 residues. The germline V gene encodes CDR1 MNHEY and CDR2 SVGAGI.

The gene calls are TRBV5-4 and TRBJ1-2; D remains unclear. V lost 3 bases to trimming and J lost 7 bases, with 7 bases between them. CDR3 length: 11 residues. CDR1 is SGHNT, CDR2 YYREEE, per germline (reference sequence). The CDR3 nucleotides are TGTGCCAGCAGCTCCCCCTTTGGCTACACCTTC. Translation: CASSSPFGYTF.

Remarks on this clone: Other DNA sequences of this sample code for an identical CDR3. V usage is TRBV7-2 and J usage is TRBJ1-1; a possible D gene is TRBD1 (5 bases). Looked up from germline, CDR1 is SGHTA and CDR2 is FQGNSA. This CDR3 comprises 14 residues. Between the trimmed V and J ends, which lost 1 base and 4 bases, there was a span of 10 bases. CDR3 sequence reads: CASSLVQGGTEAFF. In nucleotides, the CDR3 is TGTGCCAGCAGCTTAGTCCAGGGCGGCACTGAAGCTTTCTTT.